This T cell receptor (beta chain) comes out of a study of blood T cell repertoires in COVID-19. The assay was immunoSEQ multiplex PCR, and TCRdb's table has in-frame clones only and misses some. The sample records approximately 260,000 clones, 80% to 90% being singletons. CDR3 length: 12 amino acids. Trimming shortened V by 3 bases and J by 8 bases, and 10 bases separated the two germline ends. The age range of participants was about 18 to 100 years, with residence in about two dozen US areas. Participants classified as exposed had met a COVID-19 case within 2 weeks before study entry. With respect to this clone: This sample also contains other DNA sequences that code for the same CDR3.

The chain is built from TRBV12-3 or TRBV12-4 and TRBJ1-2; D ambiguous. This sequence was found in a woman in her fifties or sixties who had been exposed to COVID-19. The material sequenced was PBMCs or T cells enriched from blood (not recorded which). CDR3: CASSFGGGGYTF. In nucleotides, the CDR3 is TGTGCCAGCAGTTTCGGCGGAGGGGGCTACACCTTC.